The clone carrying this T cell receptor (beta chain) was observed a few times. Its antigen remains unidentified. The data belong to a study of OX40 agonist ivuxolimab in advanced cancers. The wider study: Participants, approximately 81% male, averaged roughly 60 years of age, ranging from roughly 23 to 80.

TCRdb's copy holds only in-frame clones and misses some; the assay was immunoSEQ multiplex PCR. The table shows over 55,000 clones, with around 90% occurring only once. Study results and limitations: Not determined was the antigen specificity of the expanded peripheral T cells. Circulating CD4+ and CD8+ T cells showed clonal expansion by week 6 at 0.1 to 3.0 mg/kg.

The germline V gene encodes CDR1 SGHAT and CDR2 FQNNGV. CDR3 length: 15 amino acids. Trimming at V came to 1 base and at J to 0 bases, leaving 3 bases not matched to a gene. Sequencing was performed on CD4+ or CD8+ T cells sorted from blood, taken in a trial of the OX40 agonist ivuxolimab. The TCR sequence derives from an adult with an advanced solid tumor such as melanoma, head and neck, liver or kidney cancer. The rearrangement uses TRBV11-2 and TRBJ2-7, with 7 bases aligning to TRBD2. The CDR3 sequence: CASSLVGGSSYEQYF. The DNA of the CDR3 is TGTGCCAGCAGCTTAGTCGGGGGGTCCTCCTACGAGCAGTACTTC.